A single T cell receptor beta chain is shown here with its context. Its antigen is not yet known. The read stops 3 residues short of the end of the CDR3; the missing end is completed from the germline J gene. This sample stems from a study of T cells in women clearing cervical HPV infection listed by TCRdb under 2018. Broadly, across the study: Cases were 25 women with histologically confirmed HPV16-related CIN3 or worse, including a couple of invasive cancers. The 20 to 25 controls were women who cleared a single incident HPV16 infection within 12 months without developing precancer or cancer. Case blood was taken at the visit when the lesion was first identified, whereas control blood was taken when infection was no longer detected. Among cases, blood sampling occurred a median of 149 days after lesion detection, with an interquartile range of about 80 to 200 days. Because only a few women had HLA typing data, the possibility that HLA type acted as a confounder could not be ruled out. This exploratory proof-of-principle case-control study, nested within the Guanacaste HPV Natural History Study in Costa Rica, compared TCR repertoires among women with different cervical HPV16 outcomes. Cases and controls were matched on year of sample collection and on age within five years. Cases had a median age of around 32 years compared with just over 37 for controls, and baseline characteristics showed no significant differences between the groups. In the parent cohort, approximately 9,900 women aged 18 or older were enrolled in Guanacaste, Costa Rica, during about 1993 to 1995 and then followed for around seven years. Five blinded duplicates per group were added as quality controls, so that roughly 60 samples were obtained: some 50 participants and some 10 replicates. What the work shows at the level of the full study, not this receptor alone: Because T-cell numbers per sample were unknown, differences in richness could reflect varying T-cell content rather than repertoire biology. Random forest classifiers combining richness and V gene abundances distinguished cases from controls with an estimated AUC of 0.7 to 0.85. CIN3+ cases had significantly higher TCR repertoire richness than controls across sequencing depths, but evenness did not differ between the groups. Whether associations preceded infection or resulted from infection could not be shown with the cross-sectional design, and effector/memory subsets and HPV-specific T cells were not isolated. Cases had lower TRBV6-7 relative abundance than controls (roughly 0.12% versus 0.17%; Bonferroni P = 0.0008).

TCR beta CDR3 regions were amplified by multiplex PCR from an average of approximately 1,200 ng genomic DNA per sample using the immunoSEQ assay. To correct primer bias, the assay used a complete synthetic TCR repertoire to set an amplification baseline. The amplicons were sequenced on the Illumina platform. Turning to the authors' computational methods: Error correction of the sequences involved clustering with frequency ratios plus a modified nearest-neighbor algorithm, after which the sequences were analyzed in the immunoSEQ Analyzer using IMGT gene definitions. At each rarefaction depth, TCR richness and evenness were averaged across 20 rarefaction repeats, and samples with fewer sequences than that depth were excluded. V, D and J gene relative abundances were compared between groups with Wilcoxon rank sum tests, applying FDR correction. For the blinded duplicates, the intraclass correlation was around 95% for TCR richness and averaged 76.4% across about 70 gene segments. The immuneACCESS repertoire file appears here via TCRdb, limited to in-frame rearrangements. These files lack a portion of the clones; in checked studies, under half of the deficit traces to unresolved V genes, and the cause of the others is not known. D and trimming were read from the DNA, whereas the V and J calls and clone size are those reported in that table. The sample table gives around 18,000 clones. The biggest ten clones account for 10% of the sample.

Every participant had a single incident cervical HPV16 infection, and women with prevalent HPV16 infections were excluded. Cervical HPV DNA was detected by MY09/MY11 PCR, and genotyping was performed by dot-blot hybridization. Fifteen mL of heparinized blood were centrifuged, and the buffy coat was aliquoted, frozen at -30°C, then stored at -80°C. QIAGEN kits were used to extract genomic DNA from the buffy coat specimens. Germline trimming: 1 base from V, 3 bases from J; junction bases outside gene matches: 4. Taken from cysteine to phenylalanine, the CDR3 has 18 residues. Sequencing covers 45 bases of the CDR3, shown here with the frame starting at base 1. The CDR1 and CDR2 encoded by the germline V gene (reference sequence) are SSHAT and FNYEAQ.

Specimen: blood buffy coat. This sequence originates from a woman between 18 and 75 years old with a cervical HPV16 infection that either progressed to CIN3+ or cleared (not recorded which). The chain was built from TRBV7-7 and TRBJ2-1, and 15 junction bases match TRBD2. The DNA read from the CDR3 is TGTGCCAGCAGCTTAGGGACTAGCGGGGGGGGGCACTACAATGAG. Its protein product is CASSLGTSGGGHYNE. The full CDR3 is CASSLGTSGGGHYNEQFF.